These 29 T cell receptor beta chains originate from one sample sequenced in a study of cytomegalovirus exposure and HLA in healthy donors (dated by TCRdb to the late 2010s). Libraries came from the immunoSEQ multiplex PCR assay. As stored in TCRdb, this immuneACCESS dataset retains in-frame rearrangements with V and J assigned. A fraction of the clones does not appear; measured against another copy, unresolved V genes explain less than half of the discrepancy, and the remainder lacks a known reason. The sample contains approximately 140,000 clones, approximately 86% of them found a single time. The top ten clonotypes cover approximately 8.5% of the sample. Sequencing was performed on PBMCs. The receptors derive from a woman under 30 in good health and CMV-seropositive.

This clone appeared once. V usage is TRBV7-8 and J usage is TRBJ1-1; tentatively, D is TRBD1 (6 bases). The CDR3 length is 14 residues. The ends were cut back, 2 bases at V and 4 bases at J, with 11 bases in the middle. In germline, CDR1 is SGHVS, CDR2 FQNEAQ. CDR3 sequence: CASSLRDRITEAFF. CDR3 coding DNA: TGTGCCAGCAGCTTAAGAGACAGGATCACTGAAGCTTTCTTT. The full variable domain, its missing parts supplied by reference TRBV7-8 and TRBJ1-1, is GAGVSQSPRYKVAKRGQDVALRCDPISGHVSLFWYQQALGQGPEFLTYFQNEAQLDKSGLPSDRFFAERPEGSVSTLKIQRTQQEDSAVYLCASSLRDRITEAFFGQGTRLTVV.

In its sample, this clone was seen once. This rearrangement joins TRBV7-6 to TRBJ1-1; D may be TRBD1 (5 bases). Between the trimmed V and J ends, which lost 4 bases and 4 bases, there was a span of 13 bases. The CDR3 contains 14 residues. The germline gives CDR1 SGHVS, CDR2 FNYEAQ. CDR3 region: CASSSGGLVTEAFF. The CDR3 DNA reads TGTGCCAGCAGCTCTGGGGGGTTGGTCACTGAAGCTTTCTTT.

The chain has TRBV11-3 and TRBJ2-1, with 7 bases lining up with TRBD1. V was pared by 5 bases and J by 7 bases, with 11 bases of the junction left unmatched. This CDR3 has 15 amino acids. The V gene's germline CDR1 is SGHNT and CDR2 YENEEA. The CDR3 spells CASSRQGGHGNEQFF. CDR3 DNA sequence: TGTGCCAGCAGCCGACAGGGCGGACATGGGAATGAGCAGTTCTTC.

The gene calls are TRBV28 and TRBJ2-6; TRBD2 agrees at 8 bases. Germline-derived CDR1 and CDR2 are MDHEN and SYDVKM. This CDR3 has 15 residues. V trimming: 5 bases; J trimming: 4 bases; junction bases outside the gene matches: 4. CDR3 sequence reads: CASSLRLAGANVLTF. The CDR3 coding sequence is TGTGCCAGCAGTCTCCGACTAGCGGGGGCCAACGTCCTGACTTTC.

In its sample, this clone was seen once. The V gene is TRBV19, the J gene TRBJ2-4; D unresolved. V lost 7 bases and J 1 base, leaving 11 bases between the germline ends. CDR3 length equals 14 residues. From germline, CDR1 is LNHDA and CDR2 SQIVND (reference sequence). The CDR3 DNA reads TGTGCCAGTAATGGCCGTATGGCCAAAAACATTCAGTACTTC. Its protein product is CASNGRMAKNIQYF.

CDR3 nucleotides: TGTGCCAGCAGTGTAGCGGGGGGCCTCTACAATGAGCAGTTCTTC. Translated: CASSVAGGLYNEQFF. The chain combines TRBV27 with TRBJ2-1; TRBD2 agrees at 10 bases. J lost 3 bases, V lost 5 bases, and 4 bases had no gene match. This CDR3 has 15 residues. CDR1 MNHEY and CDR2 SMNVEV come from the germline V gene (reference sequence).

This chain connects TRBV28 to TRBJ2-5, with 7 bases fitting TRBD1. Germline trimming cut 5 bases from V and 1 base from J; bases unmatched to any gene: 4. The CDR3 runs 14 residues. CDR1 and CDR2 from the germline V gene are MDHEN and SYDVKM. CDR3 sequence: CASSIGTVQETQYF. The CDR3 DNA is TGTGCCAGCAGTATTGGGACAGTCCAAGAGACCCAGTACTTC.

The chain employs TRBV4-2 and TRBJ1-6; D may be TRBD1 (5 bases). CDR1 is LGHNA and CDR2 is YNFKEQ in the germline V gene. The CDR3 has 15 amino acids. Deletions cut 1 base from V and 13 bases from J, with 17 bases between. The CDR3 bases are TGTGCCAGCAGCCAAGGAGAAGGGAGGGGCTCTCCCCTCCACTTT. The encoded protein is CASSQGEGRGSPLHF.

The sample holds a few counts of this clone. The chain combines TRBV7-3 with TRBJ2-2, with TRBD2 matching over 9 bases. J lost 9 bases, V lost 4 bases, and 15 bases had no gene match. The germline CDR1 and CDR2 sequences are SGHTA and FQGTGA. This CDR3 has 17 amino acids. The CDR3 is CASSSSSPASGNRELFF. The CDR3 nucleotides are TGTGCCAGCAGCTCCTCCTCCCCGGCTAGCGGGAACCGGGAGCTGTTTTTT.

This clone was seen only once. CDR3 loop: CASSLAGGREKLFF. The CDR3 DNA is TGTGCCAGCAGCCTAGCGGGGGGCAGGGAAAAACTGTTTTTT. The chain is built from TRBV5-5 and TRBJ1-4, with D maybe TRBD1 (6 bases). This CDR3 is built from 14 residues. Germline assignment: CDR1 SGHKS and CDR2 YYEKEE (reference sequence). Trimming left V 4 bases short and J 8 bases short, with 15 bases between.

CDR3 sequence (DNA): TGTGCCAGTAGTGGGGGCACCGCGAACACTGAAGCTTTCTTT. This gives the protein CASSGGTANTEAFF. This chain connects TRBV19 to TRBJ1-1; weak D call: TRBD1 (6 bases). The CDR3 runs to 14 residues. V lost 5 bases to trimming and J lost 1 base, with 11 bases between them. Germline V gives CDR1 LNHDA, CDR2 SQIVND (reference sequence).

This chain connects TRBV10-3 to TRBJ1-6, with 9 bases matching TRBD1. This CDR3 region has 15 residues. V trimming: 4 bases; J trimming: 4 bases; junction bases outside the gene matches: 2. The V gene's germline CDR1 is ENHRY and CDR2 SYGVKD. The CDR3 spells CAISGTGVYNSPLHF. Written as DNA, the CDR3 is TGTGCCATCAGTGGGACAGGGGTTTATAATTCACCCCTCCACTTT.

This chain joins TRBV30 and TRBJ2-2; D is uncertain. The CDR3 consists of 12 residues. The germline V gene encodes CDR1 GTSNPN and CDR2 SVGIG (reference sequence). Trimming stripped 1 base from V and 3 bases from J, with 3 bases between. CDR3 in amino acids: CAWSAYTGELFF. The CDR3 coding sequence is TGTGCCTGGAGTGCCTACACCGGGGAGCTGTTTTTT.

The genes are TRBV19 and TRBJ1-1; TRBD1 aligns across 10 bases. The CDR3 covers 13 residues. V lost 7 bases to trimming and J lost 3 bases; unmatched junction nucleotides: 2. Germline lookup yields CDR1 LNHDA and CDR2 SQIVND (reference sequence). In DNA, the CDR3 is TGTGCCAGTAAAGGACAGGGGGACACTGAAGCTTTCTTT. Its translation: CASKGQGDTEAFF.

The gene calls are TRBV10-3 and TRBJ2-5, with D possibly TRBD2 on 6 matching bases. Trimming took off 0 bases at V and 5 bases at J, with 13 bases between the two ends. Germline V gene data show CDR1 as ENHRY and CDR2 as SYGVKD. The CDR3 contains 15 residues. The CDR3 coding sequence is TGTGCCATCAGTGAGTCGAGAGATGGGAGGGAGACCCAGTACTTC. It yields the protein CAISESRDGRETQYF.

V usage is TRBV28 and J usage is TRBJ1-6, with D uncertain. The germline gives CDR1 MDHEN, CDR2 SYDVKM. V lost 8 bases, J lost 0 bases, and 8 bases lay in between. This CDR3 spans 14 amino acids. CDR3 bases: TGTGCCAGCCGGGAGCGCTCCTATAATTCACCCCTCCACTTT. Protein sequence: CASRERSYNSPLHF.

This clone has only one observation. The chain uses TRBV5-1 and TRBJ1-1; 7 bases agree with TRBD1. This CDR3 contains 15 residues. J was trimmed by 7 bases and V by 3 bases; bases with no gene match: 12. The V gene's germline CDR1 is SGHRS and CDR2 YFSETQ. CDR3 sequence (DNA): TGCGCCAGCAGCTCCTTCGGACAGGCCTACGATGAAGCTTTCTTT. This translates into CASSSFGQAYDEAFF. Full variable domain (rest looked up from reference TRBV5-1 and TRBJ1-1): KAGVTQTPRYLIKTRGQQVTLSCSPISGHRSVSWYQQTPGQGLQFLFEYFSETQRNKGNFPGRFSGRQFSNSRSEMNVSTLELGDSALYLCASSSFGQAYDEAFFGQGTRLTVV.

The J gene is TRBJ2-5, the V gene TRBV12-5; TRBD2 matches 10 bases. V shed 7 bases, J shed 2 bases, and the junction held 7 bases outside the gene matches. The CDR3 has 15 residues. Germline V gene data show CDR1 as LGHNT and CDR2 as FRNRAP. The CDR3 loop reads CASAWASGGQETQYF. CDR3 coding DNA: TGTGCTAGTGCTTGGGCTAGCGGGGGTCAAGAGACCCAGTACTTC.

The chain uses TRBV25-1 and TRBJ2-1; 8 bases are shared with TRBD2. Trimming took 1 base from V and 0 from J; bases not matched to a gene: 5. CDR1 and CDR2 from the germline V gene are MGHDK and SYGVNS. This CDR3 comprises 17 residues. As DNA, the CDR3 is TGTGCCAGCAGTGAATCGGAGCGGGGGCCCTCCTACAATGAGCAGTTCTTC. Translated: CASSESERGPSYNEQFF.

This chain uses TRBV6-5 with TRBJ1-2; TRBD1 matches 11 bases. CDR3 length: 14 residues. The germline V gene encodes CDR1 MNHEY and CDR2 SVGAGI. V was clipped by 4 bases and J by 6 bases; unmatched bases: 4. This CDR3 is CASSWGTGGDGYTF. DNA of the CDR3: TGTGCCAGCAGTTGGGGGACAGGGGGTGATGGCTACACCTTC.

The CDR3 loop is CASSQLPTGGPYGYTF. DNA for the CDR3: TGCGCCAGCAGCCAACTTCCGACCGGGGGTCCCTATGGCTACACCTTC. The V gene is TRBV4-1, the J gene TRBJ1-2; D is possibly TRBD1 (5 bases). V dropped 2 bases and J dropped 4 bases, with 17 bases sitting between them. Germline V CDR1 and CDR2: MGHRA, YSYEKL. The CDR3 extends over 16 amino acids.

About this clone itself: Compared with germline, one end of the junction differs, possibly owing to a read error. The CDR3 loop is CTSRFTGGPNTEAFF. CDR3 coding DNA: TGCACCAGCAGATTCACAGGGGGCCCTAACACTGAAGCTTTCTTT. This rearrangement joins TRBV5-1 to TRBJ1-1; TRBD1 agrees at 9 bases. CDR3 size: 15 residues. Germline CDR1 is SGHRS and CDR2 is YFSETQ.

This chain uses TRBV6-4 with TRBJ1-6, with 7 bases fitting TRBD1. CDR3 length: 13 residues. The ends lost 6 bases at V and 7 bases at J; junction bases unmatched: 3. Germline values: CDR1 MRHNA, CDR2 SNTAGT. The CDR3 is CASSGTANSPLHF. DNA of the CDR3: TGTGCCAGCAGCGGGACAGCCAATTCACCCCTCCACTTT.

The chain uses TRBV11-2 and TRBJ2-7; TRBD1 agrees at 9 bases. The CDR3 loop spans 15 amino acids. Per germline, CDR1 SGHAT and CDR2 FQNNGV. V lost 5 bases, J lost 4 bases, and 9 bases stayed unmatched. In nucleotides, the CDR3 is TGTGCCAGCAGCCCCGGGACAGGGACACCTTACGAGCAGTACTTC. Protein product: CASSPGTGTPYEQYF.

The CDR3 DNA follows: TGTGCCAGCAGCTTCACGGGCTCTGGGGCCAACGTCCTGACTTTC. Amino acids: CASSFTGSGANVLTF. The J gene is TRBJ2-6, the V gene TRBV7-9; no clear D gene. This CDR3 region has 15 residues. From germline, CDR1 is SEHNR and CDR2 FQNEAQ (reference sequence). V shed 3 bases and J shed 0 bases, with 6 bases lying between them.

The chain couples TRBV6-6 to TRBJ2-7; D is perhaps TRBD1 (5 bases). CDR1 is MNHNY, CDR2 SVGAGI, per germline (reference sequence). Trimming took off 6 bases at V and 1 base at J, with 7 bases between the two ends. The CDR3 is 12 amino acids. Here the CDR3 reads CASSPGSYEQYF. The CDR3 nucleotides read TGTGCCAGCAGCCCAGGGTCCTACGAGCAGTACTTC.

The CDR3 reads CASSATQQERQFF. The CDR3, as DNA: TGTGCCAGCAGCGCCACCCAACAGGAGCGGCAGTTCTTC. The V gene is TRBV9, the J gene TRBJ2-1, with TRBD1 as a possible D gene (5 bases). V was cut by 3 bases and J by 12 bases, with 16 bases left in between. CDR3 length: 13 amino acids. Germline lookup yields CDR1 SGDLS and CDR2 YYNGEE.

The rearrangement uses TRBV5-6 and TRBJ2-6, with TRBD2 matching over 8 bases. The CDR3 is 17 residues long. From germline, CDR1 is SGHDT and CDR2 YYEEEE. The ends lost 2 bases at V and 2 bases at J; junction bases unmatched: 6. The CDR3 sequence: CASSLPGGLAGANVLTF. The DNA for the CDR3 is TGTGCCAGCAGCTTACCGGGGGGGTTGGCTGGGGCCAACGTCCTGACTTTC.

This chain links TRBV7-3 with TRBJ2-5, with unresolved D. Trimming stripped 4 bases from V and 0 bases from J, with 3 bases between. Germline loops: CDR1 SGHTA, CDR2 FQGTGA. This CDR3 region has 12 residues. CDR3 sequence reads: CASSSDQETQYF. CDR3 nucleotides: TGTGCCAGCAGCTCCGACCAAGAGACCCAGTACTTC.